The sample holds one count of the clone carrying this T cell receptor (beta chain). Methods used by the authors: Using reference gene primer amplification, nucleated cell counts were estimated. Profiling relied on immunoSEQ multiplex PCR, and the TCRdb table lists in-frame clones only, not all of them. For V, J and clone size, that table is used; D and trimming come from the DNA. Among under 90,000 clones listed, around 83% were seen once. The data belong to a study of blood T cell repertoires in COVID-19. At the level of the study: Italy, Spain and the United States were the sources of the convalescent and acute COVID-19 samples. The cDNA or gDNA used as material had been derived from T cells, B-cell-depleted T cells, or PBMCs.

V lost 3 bases and J lost 1, with 7 bases in between. The CDR3 loop spans 13 amino acids. CDR1 LNHDA and CDR2 SQIVND come from the germline V gene (reference sequence). The gene calls are TRBV19 and TRBJ2-7; tentatively, D is TRBD1 (5 bases). This receptor was identified in a man at least 80 years old with acute or convalescent COVID-19. The sample taken for sequencing was peripheral blood. This CDR3 is CASSITGSYEQYF. CDR3 in DNA: TGTGCCAGTAGTATCACAGGATCCTACGAGCAGTACTTC.